The 24 T cell receptor beta chains reported below all come from one sample, sequenced in a study of shared clonotypes between healthy human individuals (dated by TCRdb to about 2020). The library was obtained by the immunoSEQ multiplex PCR assay. Drawn from immuneACCESS, this table holds only the in-frame rearrangements with V and J called that TCRdb kept. Clones are partly lost; checked studies trace under half to an unresolved V gene and leave the rest unexplained. This sample lists 1,400,000 or so clones; about 98.5% were detected once. The ten largest clones take up 0.3% to 0.45% of the sample. Sequenced sample: naive CD4+ T cells sorted from blood. In light of the paper, this sample's cell subset or site label describes: CD45RA+ positively selected. The receptors originated from a man in his thirties or forties in good health.

As concerns this clone: The junction departs from the called germline gene at one end, perhaps through a read error. The rearrangement links TRBV7-9 to TRBJ1-2, with D hard to call. CDR3 length equals 10 residues. Germline V gene data show CDR1 as SEHNR and CDR2 as FQNEAQ (reference sequence). The CDR3 DNA is TGTGCCAGCAGCTTAGAAACCTTAGGCTTC. Its protein is CASSLETLGF. The full variable domain, with the rest looked up from reference TRBV7-9 and TRBJ1-2, is DTGVSQNPRHKITKRGQNVTFRCDPISEHNRLYWYRQTLGQGPEFLTYFQNEAQLEKSRLLSDRFSAERPKGSFSTLEIQRTEQGDSAMYLCASSLETLGFGSGTRLTVV.

The genes are TRBV28 and TRBJ1-1; D not certain. This CDR3 comprises 14 residues. V dropped 3 bases and J dropped 0 bases, with 8 bases sitting between them. The germline V gene has CDR1 MDHEN and CDR2 SYDVKM. CDR3 amino acids: CASSFPTLNTEAFF. The DNA for the CDR3 is TGTGCCAGCAGTTTTCCGACCTTGAACACTGAAGCTTTCTTT. Full variable domain (outside the CDR3, taken from reference TRBV28 and TRBJ1-1): DVKVTQSSRYLVKRTGEKVFLECVQDMDHENMFWYRQDPGLGLRLIYFSYDVKMKEKGDIPEGYSVSREKKERFSLILESASTNQTSMYLCASSFPTLNTEAFFGQGTRLTVV.

In this sample, this clone turned up once. V and J are TRBV7-2 and TRBJ2-3; D perhaps matches TRBD2 (5 bases). Trimming took off 5 bases at V and 0 bases at J, with 9 bases between the two ends. There are 14 residues in the CDR3. CDR1 is SGHTA and CDR2 is FQGNSA in the germline V gene. CDR3 sequence (DNA): TGTGCCAGCAGCCGGTCGGGAAGCACAGATACGCAGTATTTT. This gives the protein CASSRSGSTDTQYF.

The CDR3 loop is CASSLEGGLIYEQYF. The CDR3 DNA is TGTGCCAGCAGCTTAGAGGGGGGGTTGATCTACGAGCAGTACTTC. The chain uses TRBV7-2 and TRBJ2-7, with a tentative D call TRBD2 (7 bases). Looked up from germline, CDR1 is SGHTA and CDR2 is FQGNSA. There are 15 residues in the CDR3. V was shortened by 1 base and J by 3 bases, with 13 bases between the two germline ends.

The J gene is TRBJ2-1, the V gene TRBV10-3, with D perhaps TRBD2 (5 bases). Germline V gene data show CDR1 as ENHRY and CDR2 as SYGVKD. The CDR3 extends over 17 amino acids. V was trimmed by 0 bases and J by 1 base, leaving 13 bases between them. CDR3 coding DNA: TGTGCCATCAGTGAGTCCTTACTAGGCGGGTCCTACAATGAGCAGTTCTTC. The encoded protein is CAISESLLGGSYNEQFF.

V usage is TRBV5-1 and J usage is TRBJ1-2; 8 positions match TRBD1. Unmatched junction bases numbered 10, after V lost 0 bases and J lost 9 bases. The CDR3 runs 15 residues. Germline V CDR1 and CDR2: SGHRS, YFSETQ. CDR3 residues: CASSLGMSDRASYTF. The CDR3 bases are TGCGCCAGCAGCTTGGGGATGTCGGACAGGGCAAGCTACACCTTC. The full variable domain, with the rest looked up from reference TRBV5-1 and TRBJ1-2, is KAGVTQTPRYLIKTRGQQVTLSCSPISGHRSVSWYQQTPGQGLQFLFEYFSETQRNKGNFPGRFSGRQFSNSRSEMNVSTLELGDSALYLCASSLGMSDRASYTFGSGTRLTVV.

The genes are TRBV4-1 and TRBJ1-2; no clear D gene. V lost 1 base, J lost 7 bases, and 10 bases lay in between. The CDR3 length is 13 residues. Per germline, CDR1 MGHRA and CDR2 YSYEKL. The CDR3 DNA follows: TGCGCCAGCAGCCAAGTCGGGGTTCGTGGCTACACCTTC. It codes for CASSQVGVRGYTF.

The chain recombines TRBV27 with TRBJ2-2; 10 positions match TRBD2. CDR1 and CDR2 (germline): MNHEY, SMNVEV (reference sequence). This CDR3 region has 17 residues. J gave up 7 bases and V 4 bases, and 12 bases lay outside the gene matches. CDR3: CASSSPRLAGVNGELFF. CDR3 sequence (DNA): TGTGCCAGCAGTTCCCCCCGGCTAGCGGGAGTTAACGGGGAGCTGTTTTTT.

The rearrangement links TRBV11-2 to TRBJ2-1; possibly TRBD2 for D (5 bases). CDR3 length: 15 residues. From germline, CDR1 is SGHAT and CDR2 FQNNGV. V lost 4 bases, J lost 0 bases, and 10 bases lay in between. The CDR3 sequence: CASSSSGLSYNEQFF. CDR3 bases: TGTGCCAGCAGCTCCAGCGGCCTCTCCTACAATGAGCAGTTCTTC.

V usage is TRBV2 and J usage is TRBJ2-1, with 8 nucleotides matching TRBD1. The length of the CDR3 is 14 residues. J lost 6 bases, V lost 2 bases, and 3 bases had no gene match. Germline CDR1 reads SNHLY; CDR2 reads FYNNEI. The CDR3 DNA is TGTGCCAGCAGTGAACAGGGGGCGGGCAATGAGCAGTTCTTC. It codes for CASSEQGAGNEQFF. Full variable domain (rest looked up from reference TRBV2 and TRBJ2-1): EPEVTQTPSHQVTQMGQEVILRCVPISNHLYFYWYRQILGQKVEFLVSFYNNEISEKSEIFDDQFSVERPDGSNFTLKIRSTKLEDSAMYFCASSEQGAGNEQFFGPGTRLTVL.

The table lists this clone with a count of one. The gene calls are TRBV19 and TRBJ1-2; D not resolved. CDR3 size: 13 residues. V lost 2 bases to trimming and J lost 8 bases, with 12 bases between them. The germline V gene has CDR1 LNHDA and CDR2 SQIVND (reference sequence). The CDR3 DNA sequence: TGTGCCAGTAGTATACGGGAACGAACGGGCTACACCTTC. The encoded protein is CASSIRERTGYTF.

The rearrangement joins TRBV29-1 to TRBJ2-3; D unresolved. V was trimmed by 5 bases and J by 6 bases, leaving 12 bases between them. The germline CDR1 and CDR2 sequences are SQVTM and ANQGSEA. The CDR3 loop spans 12 amino acids. The CDR3 DNA reads TGCAGCGTTCGTAGAGTCACTGATACGCAGTATTTT. This gives the protein CSVRRVTDTQYF.

Turning to this clone: This same CDR3 is encoded by further DNA sequences in the sample. V is TRBV18 and J is TRBJ2-1, with D unclear. The CDR3 sequence is 13 residues long. Trimming stripped 0 bases from V and 7 bases from J, with 7 bases between. Germline V gene lookup returns CDR1 KGHSH and CDR2 LQKENI. The CDR3 reads CASSPPSRNEQFF. The CDR3 bases are TGTGCCAGCTCACCACCCTCGCGGAATGAGCAGTTCTTC.

V gene TRBV16 combines with J gene TRBJ2-5; D remains ambiguous. V was shortened by 7 bases and J by 5 bases, with 8 bases between the two germline ends. The CDR3 is 11 amino acids. Germline CDR1 KGHSY, CDR2 FQNENV. CDR3 sequence reads: CASNLRETQYF. The CDR3 region has the DNA TGTGCCAGCAACCTAAGGGAGACCCAGTACTTC.

V and J are TRBV14 and TRBJ1-2; 9 bases map to TRBD1. Trimming removed 4 bases from V and 7 bases from J; junction bases left unmatched: 13. Per the germline V gene, CDR1 is SGHDN and CDR2 is FVKESK. This CDR3 spans 16 amino acids. CDR3 sequence: CASSLDGWTGDGGYTF. The CDR3, as DNA: TGTGCCAGCAGCCTAGACGGTTGGACAGGGGATGGTGGCTACACCTTC.

The chain recombines TRBV7-2 with TRBJ1-4, with D possibly matching TRBD1 (5 bases). The CDR3 runs to 16 residues. Trimming pared 5 bases from V and 7 bases from J, leaving 20 bases between. Per the germline V gene, CDR1 is SGHTA and CDR2 is FQGNSA. This CDR3 reads CASSPDSSPVGEKLFF. For the CDR3, the DNA is TGTGCCAGCAGCCCCGACAGTTCTCCGGTCGGTGAAAAACTGTTTTTT.

This chain links TRBV7-8 with TRBJ2-7; TRBD1 is a possible D gene (5 bases). Germline V gene sequence: CDR1 SGHVS, CDR2 FQNEAQ. V lost 3 bases and J 3 bases, leaving 12 bases between the germline ends. The CDR3 has 14 amino acids. The DNA of the CDR3 is TGTGCCAGCAGCTTGTCAGACAGTCACTACGAGCAGTACTTC. Protein product: CASSLSDSHYEQYF.

In DNA form, the CDR3 reads TGTGCCAGCAGCGTGATGGAGAGCGTGGGTGGCGAGCAGTACTTC. It is translated as CASSVMESVGGEQYF. This chain joins TRBV9 and TRBJ2-7; D is uncertain. CDR1 is SGDLS and CDR2 is YYNGEE in the germline V gene. This CDR3 spans 15 amino acids. V lost 2 bases to trimming and J lost 6 bases, with 18 bases between them.

This chain connects TRBV18 to TRBJ1-5; D call uncertain. CDR1 and CDR2 from the germline V gene are KGHSH and LQKENI. V was cut by 3 bases and J by 2 bases, with 11 bases left in between. The CDR3 contains 15 residues. The CDR3 DNA is TGTGCCAGCTCACCCCGGAGGGATGGCAATCAGCCCCAGCATTTT. Amino acid sequence: CASSPRRDGNQPQHF.

This rearrangement joins TRBV27 to TRBJ2-7; 7 bases match TRBD2. Germline V CDR1 and CDR2: MNHEY, SMNVEV (reference sequence). Trimming removed 3 bases from V and 0 bases from J; junction bases left unmatched: 8. This CDR3 is 16 amino acids long. The CDR3 bases are TGTGCCAGCAGTTTCAGACGCGGGGGTAGCTCCTACGAGCAGTACTTC. As protein: CASSFRRGGSSYEQYF.

This sequence joins TRBV27 and TRBJ2-3; D ambiguous. This CDR3 has 14 amino acids. The V end was cut by 2 bases, the J end by 2 bases, with 8 bases between. Germline loops: CDR1 MNHEY, CDR2 SMNVEV (reference sequence). Here the CDR3 DNA reads TGTGCCAGCAGTTTACGCCGGTTCACAGATACGCAGTATTTT. Protein: CASSLRRFTDTQYF.

The gene calls are TRBV28 and TRBJ2-7, with 8 bases fitting TRBD1. V trimming: 3 bases; J trimming: 2 bases; junction bases outside the gene matches: 6. Per germline, CDR1 MDHEN and CDR2 SYDVKM. The CDR3 is 15 residues long. CDR3 nucleotides: TGTGCCAGCAGTTTGTCCCAGGGGGCTCCCTACGAGCAGTACTTC. Encoded protein: CASSLSQGAPYEQYF.

This chain links TRBV25-1 with TRBJ1-1; TRBD1 matches at 7 bases. The length of the CDR3 is 13 residues. CDR1 is MGHDK, CDR2 SYGVNS, per germline. J was trimmed by 5 bases and V by 2 bases; bases with no gene match: 2. The DNA for the CDR3 is TGTGCCAGCAGTGAAACAGGGGAGACTGAAGCTTTCTTT. It codes for CASSETGETEAFF.

This chain connects TRBV5-4 to TRBJ2-1; TRBD2 matches at 11 bases. The CDR3 extends over 16 amino acids. The germline CDR1 and CDR2 sequences are SGHNT and YYREEE (reference sequence). V lost 4 bases to trimming and J lost 7 bases; unmatched junction nucleotides: 10. In DNA form, the CDR3 reads TGTGCCAGCAGCACCGAGGGGACTAGCGGATGGAATGAGCAGTTCTTC. Its protein product is CASSTEGTSGWNEQFF.